This T cell receptor (beta chain) appears in the sequencing data of a study of T cell changes during pregnancy in multiple sclerosis. Assay used: immunoSEQ multiplex PCR; TCRdb lists only in-frame clones, some missing. Of tens of thousands of clones listed, roughly 90% were seen once; the top ten hold approximately 3%. CDR1 is SQVTM, CDR2 ANQGSEA, per germline. Trimming left V 4 bases short and J 4 bases short, with 8 bases between. The CDR3 is 12 residues long. The sample in question was peripheral blood, obtained in the first trimester of pregnancy. The sequence was obtained from a female donor in good health, enrolled as a control in a pregnancy study. This rearrangement joins TRBV29-1 to TRBJ2-1, with a tentative D call TRBD1 (6 bases). CDR3 amino acids: CSVGGTYNEQFF. CDR3 nucleotide sequence: TGCAGCGTTGGAGGGACATACAATGAGCAGTTCTTC.